This T cell receptor beta chain came from a study of blood T cell repertoires in COVID-19. Overall study: Sources were T cells, B-cell-depleted T cells, or PBMCs; the material itself was cDNA or gDNA.

Per the authors' pipeline: Nucleated cell number was recorded as an estimate derived from reference gene primer amplification. Repertoires were generated with immunoSEQ multiplex PCR, while TCRdb's copy carries only in-frame clones and drops some. V and J calls and clone size come straight from that table; D and trimming were deduced from the DNA. This table holds tens of thousands of clones, 70% to 90% found once. Unmatched junction bases numbered 15, after V lost 4 bases and J lost 3 bases. Per germline, CDR1 SGHAT and CDR2 FQNNGV. This CDR3 spans 17 amino acids. The rearrangement uses TRBV11-2 and TRBJ2-7, with 7 nucleotides matching TRBD2. Sample: peripheral blood. The clonotype comes from a man aged 45-65 years with acute or convalescent COVID-19. The CDR3: CASSSPPGRGSFYEQYF. CDR3 DNA sequence: TGTGCCAGCAGCTCTCCGCCGGGGCGGGGGAGCTTCTACGAGCAGTACTTC. Filled out from reference TRBV11-2 and TRBJ2-7, the complete variable domain reads EAGVAQSPRYKIIEKRQSVAFWCNPISGHATLYWYQQILGQGPKLLIQFQNNGVVDDSQLPKDRFSAERLKGVDSTLKIQPAKLEDSAVYLCASSSPPGRGSFYEQYFGPGTRLTVT.